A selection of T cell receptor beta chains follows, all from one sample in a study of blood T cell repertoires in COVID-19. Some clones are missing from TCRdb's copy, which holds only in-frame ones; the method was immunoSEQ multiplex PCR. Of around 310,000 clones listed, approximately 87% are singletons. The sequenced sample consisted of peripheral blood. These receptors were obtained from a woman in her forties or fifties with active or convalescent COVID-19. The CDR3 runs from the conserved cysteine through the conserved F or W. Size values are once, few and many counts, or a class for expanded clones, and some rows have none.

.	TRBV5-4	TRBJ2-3	CASSVSTDTQYF
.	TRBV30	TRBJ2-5	CAFHPGGRETQYF
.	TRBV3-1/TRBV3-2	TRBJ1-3	CASSPDPGVIYF
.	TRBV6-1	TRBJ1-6	CASSDTGLSSYNSPLHF
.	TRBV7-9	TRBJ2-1	CASSPRRTSGYNEQFF
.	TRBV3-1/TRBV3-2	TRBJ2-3	CASSRPGQGTDTQYF
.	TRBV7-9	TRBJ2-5	CASSSGQGAYETQYF
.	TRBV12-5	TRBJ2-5	CASGAPWGETQYF
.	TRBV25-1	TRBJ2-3	CASSDQRGAFTDTQYF
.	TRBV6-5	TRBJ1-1	CASTPGTAKEREAFF
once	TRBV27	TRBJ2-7	CASSSLLAGAGEQYF
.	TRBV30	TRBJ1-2	CAWSVNFRGAYGYTF
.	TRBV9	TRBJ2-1	CASSLGGGRNEQFF
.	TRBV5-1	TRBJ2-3	CASSWGADTQYF
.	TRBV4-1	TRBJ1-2	CASSLTGEDYGYTF
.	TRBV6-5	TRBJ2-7	CASTGPRQGSYEQYF
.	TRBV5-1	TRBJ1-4	CASSLVGGGVKLFF
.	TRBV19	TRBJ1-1	CASSIPTGTGEAFF
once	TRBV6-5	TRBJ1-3	CASSYQGVSGNTIYF
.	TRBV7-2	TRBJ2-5	CASSLGLAGNQETQYF
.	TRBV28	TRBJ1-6	CASSLLQENSPLHF
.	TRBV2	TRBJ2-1	CASSEKRVAGGNNEQFF
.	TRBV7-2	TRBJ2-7	CASSSSLYEQYF
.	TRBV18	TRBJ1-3	CASSPPQGANSGNTIYF
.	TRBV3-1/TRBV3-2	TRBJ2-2	CASSPTSGYTGELFF
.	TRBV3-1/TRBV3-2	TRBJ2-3	CASSQVTSGGTDTQYF
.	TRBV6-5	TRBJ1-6	CASRAGQKTPLHF
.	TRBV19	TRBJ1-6	CASSIQWGRNSPLHF
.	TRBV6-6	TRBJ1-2	CAVIGQSNYGYTF
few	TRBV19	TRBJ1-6	CASSLHAGAQSPLHF
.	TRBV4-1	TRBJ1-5	CASSQDLLAPKRGQPQHF
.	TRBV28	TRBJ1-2	CASSLLTGTFGYTF
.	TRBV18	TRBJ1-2	CASSPRFRELTNYGYTF
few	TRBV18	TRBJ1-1	CASSQGGNTEAFF
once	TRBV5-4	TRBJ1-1	CASSLRGTEAFF
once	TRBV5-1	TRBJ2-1	CASRSGTGNNEQFF
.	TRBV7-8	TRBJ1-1	CASSAYGVTEAFF
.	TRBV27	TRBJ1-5	CASRADRLLSNQPQHF
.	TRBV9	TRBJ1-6	CASSEGGLSPLHF
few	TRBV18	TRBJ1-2	CASSRPGTGGGYTF
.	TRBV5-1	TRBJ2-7	CASSSGGNSYEQYF